This T cell receptor (beta chain) was sequenced in a study of shared T cell receptors in the human thymus. Here immunoSEQ multiplex PCR was the method, and the copy in TCRdb shows in-frame clones only, minus some. The sample shows 700,000 to 750,000 clones, approximately 85% of them seen only once. V was shortened by 0 bases and J by 7 bases, with 19 bases between the two germline ends. This CDR3 has 17 residues. CDR1 is LNHDA, CDR2 SQIVND, per germline (reference sequence). The sample holds a few counts of this clone. The sample was also reused in another study, on human thymus T cells. That paper states: The donors were infants in Finland with congenital heart defects, otherwise immunologically healthy. From resections taken during corrective heart surgery, the thymus tissue was obtained. Within thymic and blood repertoires, V and J gene usage appeared to be biased. There were highly overlapping thymic repertoires among unrelated individuals, as related research reported.

The J gene is TRBJ1-5, the V gene TRBV19; D might be TRBD1 (5 bases). The origin of this receptor is a girl in the first two years of life with a congenital heart defect. The sample taken for sequencing was thymocytes. The CDR3 reads CASSIDQSGQGYQPQHF. CDR3 coding DNA: TGTGCCAGTAGTATAGATCAAAGCGGGCAGGGATACCAGCCCCAGCATTTT. Full variable domain (missing parts from reference TRBV19 and TRBJ1-5): DGGITQSPKYLFRKEGQNVTLSCEQNLNHDAMYWYRQDPGQGLRLIYYSQIVNDFQKGDIAEGYSVSREKKESFPLTVTSAQKNPTAFYLCASSIDQSGQGYQPQHFGDGTRLSIL.